This T cell receptor (beta chain) derives from a study of CD8+ T cells in alopecia areata. RNA, once extracted, was reverse transcribed into cDNA for use as the sequencing template. This table comes from immunoSEQ multiplex PCR, and its TCRdb copy is limited to in-frame clones, with some not included. The sample shows about 180,000 clones, roughly 50% of them seen only once. Study-level points and caveats: In blood and scalp, many expanded lesional clones persisted during tofacitinib. Just one nonresponder means the tie between baseline CD8+ expansion and response stays uncertain.

Comment on this clone: Its target is unknown.

The CDR3 has 16 residues. Losses at the gene ends were 7 bases for V and 4 bases for J; bases not matched to a gene: 12. Germline values: CDR1 LNHDA, CDR2 SQIVND (reference sequence). Treatment denoted: oral pan-JAK inhibitor, 5-10 mg twice daily. It was from alopecia areata patients that lesional scalp punch biopsies and peripheral blood were collected. Sorted out of PBMCs were CD4+ T cells and CD8+ T cells. This chain links TRBV19 with TRBJ2-1, with 8 bases fitting TRBD1. The sequence was collected from a human donor with alopecia areata. The starting material was CD8+ T cells sorted from blood, obtained at week 24, from a patient treated with tofacitinib. CDR3: CASTLTPGTGYNEQFF. The CDR3 DNA sequence: TGTGCCAGTACCCTCACCCCCGGGACAGGATACAATGAGCAGTTCTTC.